The next 30 T cell receptor beta chains were all read from a single sample in a study of shared clonotypes between healthy human individuals. Measured with immunoSEQ multiplex PCR; TCRdb has only the in-frame clones, and not every one. The table shows approximately 87,000 clones, with 60% to 80% occurring only once. Sequenced input: memory CD8+ T cells sorted from blood. The subset was: CD45RO+ cells pooled with CCR7-negative TemRA cells. These receptors came from a man under 40 in good health.

The J gene is TRBJ2-5, the V gene TRBV5-1, with D possibly being TRBD1 (6 bases). CDR3 length equals 15 residues. The V gene lost 3 bases and the J gene lost 4 bases, with 16 bases spanning the gap. The germline gives CDR1 SGHRS, CDR2 YFSETQ. This chain's CDR3 is CASSSRTDGPETQYF. The CDR3 region has the DNA TGCGCCAGCAGCTCGCGGACAGATGGCCCAGAGACCCAGTACTTC.

The V and J genes are TRBV28 and TRBJ1-4, with D possibly being TRBD1 (6 bases). The CDR3 covers 19 residues. Trimming took off 4 bases at V and 3 bases at J, with 24 bases between the two ends. Germline loops: CDR1 MDHEN, CDR2 SYDVKM. As DNA, the CDR3 is TGTGCCAGCAGTTCCCAAATAACGACATTGGACAGAGCTAATGAAAAACTGTTTTTT. Protein product: CASSSQITTLDRANEKLFF.

The chain combines TRBV29-1 with TRBJ1-1; no definite D call. The V and J ends lost 0 bases and 6 bases respectively, with 8 bases between them. CDR1 is SQVTM, CDR2 ANQGSEA, per germline. The CDR3 totals 12 residues. CDR3 sequence reads: CSVEDEVAEAFF. CDR3 sequence (DNA): TGCAGCGTTGAAGACGAGGTCGCTGAAGCTTTCTTT.

This rearrangement joins TRBV7-2 to TRBJ2-7, with TRBD2 identical over 8 bases. Per the germline V gene, CDR1 is SGHTA and CDR2 is FQGNSA. This CDR3 has 15 amino acids. The V segment lost 5 bases and the J segment 5 bases; nucleotides outside the gene matches: 11. As DNA, the CDR3 is TGTGCCAGCAGCCCTCGGGGGGGGCGATTCCACGAGCAGTACTTC. This codes for CASSPRGGRFHEQYF.

The chain employs TRBV5-6 and TRBJ1-2; D is unresolved. CDR1 and CDR2 from the germline V gene are SGHDT and YYEEEE. Trimming took 4 bases from V and 5 from J, leaving 21 bases between them. CDR3 length: 16 amino acids. The CDR3 bases are TGTGCCAGCAGCACCCGAGGAGCCGCGATATTATATGGCTACACCTTC. Encoded protein: CASSTRGAAILYGYTF.

About this clone: The same CDR3 also results from other DNA sequences found in this sample. The chain is built from TRBV27 and TRBJ1-1; a possible D gene is TRBD1 (6 bases). Trimming took 3 bases from V and 5 from J, leaving 10 bases between them. The germline V gene has CDR1 MNHEY and CDR2 SMNVEV (reference sequence). This CDR3 comprises 13 residues. The CDR3 bases are TGTGCCAGCAGTTTTACAGGGTATACTGAAGCTTTCTTT. This codes for CASSFTGYTEAFF.

This rearrangement joins TRBV6-1 to TRBJ2-1; maybe TRBD2 (6 bases). The CDR3 sequence is 15 residues long. V was cut by 6 bases and J by 0 bases, with 12 bases left in between. Germline CDR1 is MNHNS and CDR2 is SASEGT. CDR3 residues: CASRLAVSSYNEQFF. The CDR3 DNA is TGTGCCAGCAGATTAGCGGTAAGCTCCTACAATGAGCAGTTCTTC.

This clone was counted many times. This sample includes further DNA sequences coding for the same CDR3. The chain couples TRBV6-5 to TRBJ2-1; a possible D gene is TRBD1 (6 bases). The CDR3 covers 13 residues. From germline, CDR1 is MNHEY and CDR2 SVGAGI. Trimming removed 7 bases at V and 8 bases at J, with 15 bases between. CDR3: CASKQGPRDEQFF. CDR3 sequence (DNA): TGTGCCAGCAAACAGGGACCGAGGGATGAGCAGTTCTTC.

This clone appeared many times. This chain links TRBV6-5 with TRBJ2-1; a weak D match, TRBD1 (5 bases). CDR1 is MNHEY and CDR2 is SVGAGI in the germline V gene. The CDR3 covers 13 residues. Trimming left V 6 bases short and J 1 base short, with 7 bases between. CDR3: CASRGVSYNEQFF. CDR3 nucleotides: TGTGCCAGCAGAGGGGTTTCCTACAATGAGCAGTTCTTC.

This clone was observed a few times. The chain combines TRBV7-6 with TRBJ1-2; possible D gene TRBD1, 6 bases. Per germline, CDR1 SGHVS and CDR2 FNYEAQ. The CDR3 contains 13 residues. Trimming removed 6 bases from V and 2 bases from J, with 10 bases in between. CDR3 DNA: TGTGCCAGCAGGCGAGGGGGGAACTATGGCTACACCTTC. Translation: CASRRGGNYGYTF.

This rearrangement joins TRBV12-1 to TRBJ2-2. TRBV12-1 is a pseudogene locus. The CDR3 consists of 13 residues. The CDR3: CASSFLGTGELFF. CDR3 coding DNA: TGTGCCAGCAGCTTTTTGGGAACCGGGGAGCTGTTTTTT.

The rearrangement links TRBV11-2 to TRBJ2-1, with a possible D match to TRBD1 (5 bases). This CDR3 has 15 residues. V lost 6 bases to trimming and J lost 5 bases, with 17 bases between them. Germline V gene data show CDR1 as SGHAT and CDR2 as FQNNGV. CDR3 loop: CASRATALRDNEQFF. CDR3 nucleotide sequence: TGTGCCAGCAGGGCGACAGCCCTTAGGGACAATGAGCAGTTCTTC.

The V and J genes are TRBV19 and TRBJ2-5, with TRBD2 matching 7 bases. This CDR3 spans 13 amino acids. The germline gives CDR1 LNHDA, CDR2 SQIVND (reference sequence). V lost 5 bases and J lost 6; bases outside the gene matches: 6. Here the CDR3 DNA reads TGTGCCAGTAGTCCTGGGACTATCCAGACCCAGTACTTC. It translates to CASSPGTIQTQYF.

In its sample, this clone was seen once. The chain has TRBV5-4 and TRBJ2-7; 8 nucleotides align to TRBD2. CDR3 length: 14 residues. The V gene's germline CDR1 is SGHNT and CDR2 YYREEE (reference sequence). V shed 5 bases, J shed 7 bases, and the junction held 11 bases outside the gene matches. The CDR3, as DNA: TGTGCCAGCAGGACGGGAGGGATGGGGGGAGAGCAGTACTTC. Translation: CASRTGGMGGEQYF.

The rearrangement joins TRBV5-4 to TRBJ2-5; 7 bases are a match to TRBD2. V shed 1 base and J 4 bases; nucleotides not matched to a gene: 4. Per the germline V gene, CDR1 is SGHNT and CDR2 is YYREEE (reference sequence). The CDR3 covers 14 residues. CDR3 sequence reads: CASSLFGRSETQYF. The CDR3 nucleotides read TGTGCCAGCAGCTTGTTCGGGAGGTCAGAGACCCAGTACTTC.

The chain uses TRBV19 and TRBJ2-7; D tentatively reads TRBD1 or TRBD2 (6 bases each). Trimming took 6 bases from V and 2 from J, leaving 14 bases between them. CDR1 and CDR2 from the germline V gene are LNHDA and SQIVND (reference sequence). CDR3 length: 14 residues. CDR3 in amino acids: CASSLWGAAYEQYF. The CDR3 DNA reads TGTGCCAGTAGCCTATGGGGGGCTGCCTACGAGCAGTACTTC.

The gene calls are TRBV10-2 and TRBJ2-3; 9 nucleotides align to TRBD1. This CDR3 is 17 amino acids long. The V gene's germline CDR1 is WSHSY and CDR2 SAAADI. Trimming took 3 bases from V and 3 from J; bases not matched to a gene: 10. The CDR3 loop is CASSDPRTGESTDTQYF. The CDR3 DNA reads as TGCGCCAGCAGTGACCCCCGGACAGGGGAAAGTACAGATACGCAGTATTTT.

The chain is built from TRBV5-1 and TRBJ2-7; 10 bases are a match to TRBD2. J gave up 2 bases and V 7 bases, and 12 bases lay outside the gene matches. The CDR3 runs 16 residues. Germline-derived CDR1 and CDR2 are SGHRS and YFSETQ. In nucleotides, the CDR3 is TGCGCCAGCTCCCTAAGATCTAGCGGGGGTACCTACGAGCAGTACTTC. It yields the protein CASSLRSSGGTYEQYF.

The chain links TRBV6-4 to TRBJ2-3; 10 nucleotides agree with TRBD2. The length of the CDR3 is 15 residues. Trimming at V came to 2 bases and at J to 9 bases, leaving 8 bases not matched to a gene. Germline V gene sequence: CDR1 MRHNA, CDR2 SNTAGT. In nucleotides, the CDR3 is TGTGCCAGCAGTGACGGGGCTAGCGGGAGTAAGACGCAGTATTTT. Protein: CASSDGASGSKTQYF.

In this sample, this clone turned up many times. V gene TRBV27 combines with J gene TRBJ2-7, with 11 nucleotides matching TRBD2. Looked up from germline, CDR1 is MNHEY and CDR2 is SMNVEV (reference sequence). The CDR3 covers 15 residues. V gave up 4 bases and J gave up 5 bases; unmatched junction bases: 7. The DNA of the CDR3 is TGTGCCAGCAGTTCCTGGACTAGCGGGCAAAACGAGCAGTACTTC. Residues: CASSSWTSGQNEQYF.

This clone was detected a few times. The CDR3: CASSSRVTSSGGTDTQYF. The CDR3, as DNA: TGTGCCAGCAGCTCACGCGTGACTAGTTCGGGAGGGACAGATACGCAGTATTTT. V and J are TRBV7-9 and TRBJ2-3; 8 positions agree with TRBD2. The germline gives CDR1 SEHNR, CDR2 FQNEAQ (reference sequence). J gave up 3 bases and V 4 bases, and 15 bases lay outside the gene matches. The CDR3 covers 18 residues.

This clone was seen repeatedly, ten times or more. This sample includes further DNA sequences coding for the same CDR3. The chain employs TRBV7-2 and TRBJ1-2; D gene ambiguous. V lost 1 base and J lost 4, with 7 bases in between. Germline V gene data show CDR1 as SGHTA and CDR2 as FQGNSA. The CDR3 has 13 amino acids. The CDR3 DNA reads TGTGCCAGCAGCTTAGGGGGATCCTATGGCTACACCTTC. Translated: CASSLGGSYGYTF.

With regard to this clone: A much larger clonotype is one base distant, so this may be a read error. The chain recombines TRBV7-9 with TRBJ2-2, with TRBD2 matching 15 bases. With V trimmed by 6 bases and J by 4 bases, 3 bases remained unmatched. This CDR3 spans 16 amino acids. Germline V gives CDR1 SEHNR, CDR2 FQNEAQ (reference sequence). The CDR3 reads CASRQGLAGGTGELFF. As DNA, the CDR3 is TGTGCCAGCAGACAGGGACTAGCGGGAGGCACCGGGGAGCTGTTTTTT. The entire variable domain, with the rest obtained from reference TRBV7-9 and TRBJ2-2, is as follows: DTGVSQNPRHKITKRGQNVTFRCDPISEHNRLYWYRQTLGQGPEFLTYFQNEAQLEKSRLLSDRFSAERPKGSFSTLEIQRTEQGDSAMYLCASRQGLAGGTGELFFGEGSRLTVL.

A single count supports this clone. The chain employs TRBV11-2 and TRBJ2-2; unclear D gene. V lost 5 bases and J lost 3, with 13 bases in between. The CDR3 sequence is 15 residues long. The V gene's germline CDR1 is SGHAT and CDR2 FQNNGV. The CDR3 coding sequence is TGTGCCAGCAGCACCTGGACGGACCACACCGGGGAGCTGTTTTTT. This codes for CASSTWTDHTGELFF.

This clone turned up a few times. This could be a read error, since a much larger clone is one nucleotide away. The gene calls are TRBV13 and TRBJ1-1; D is ambiguous. Trimming pared 5 bases from V and 1 base from J, leaving 2 bases between. Germline assignment: CDR1 PRHDT and CDR2 FYEKMQ (reference sequence). The CDR3 covers 11 residues. The CDR3: CASSGNTEAFF. DNA for the CDR3: TGTGCCAGCAGCGGGAACACTGAAGCTTTCTTT.

This chain uses TRBV19 with TRBJ2-1; TRBD1 might be the D (6 bases). Germline loops: CDR1 LNHDA, CDR2 SQIVND (reference sequence). The CDR3 consists of 15 residues. Trimming cost V 3 bases and J 6 bases, with 15 bases left between them. The CDR3 nucleotides read TGTGCCAGTAGTATTGCGGCAGGGGTAGGCAATGAGCAGTTCTTC. Its translation: CASSIAAGVGNEQFF.

V is TRBV19 and J is TRBJ1-5; the D is unclear. Germline V gene lookup returns CDR1 LNHDA and CDR2 SQIVND (reference sequence). The length of the CDR3 is 15 residues. V was shortened by 4 bases and J by 0 bases, with 10 bases between the two germline ends. The CDR3 protein is CASSTIRYSNQPQHF. CDR3 in DNA: TGTGCCAGTAGTACGATTCGGTATAGCAATCAGCCCCAGCATTTT.

In nucleotides, the CDR3 is TGTGCCAGCAGCCCCCCCCTGGGAAGGGACCAAGAGACCCAGTACTTC. It encodes CASSPPLGRDQETQYF. This chain uses TRBV7-8 with TRBJ2-5; no firm D call. The V gene's germline CDR1 is SGHVS and CDR2 FQNEAQ. V lost 5 bases to trimming and J lost 0 bases, with 16 bases between them. The CDR3 has 16 amino acids.

J is TRBJ2-1 and V is TRBV4-3; 8 bases match TRBD2. Germline loops: CDR1 LGHNA, CDR2 YSLEER. This CDR3 has 18 amino acids. Trimming cost V 1 base and J 0 bases; bases outside gene matches: 8. The CDR3 loop is CASSQGGERGSSYNEQFF. The CDR3 coding sequence is TGCGCCAGCAGCCAAGGGGGTGAGCGGGGGAGCTCCTACAATGAGCAGTTCTTC.

This clone was seen only a few times. The chain combines TRBV4-3 with TRBJ2-1, with 10 nucleotides matching TRBD2. The CDR3 covers 16 residues. Losses at the gene ends were 0 bases for V and 9 bases for J; bases not matched to a gene: 8. Germline V gives CDR1 LGHNA, CDR2 YSLEER. DNA for the CDR3: TGCGCCAGCAGCCAAGATTTGAGCGGGAGGGGTGGTGAGCAGTTCTTC. Translation: CASSQDLSGRGGEQFF.